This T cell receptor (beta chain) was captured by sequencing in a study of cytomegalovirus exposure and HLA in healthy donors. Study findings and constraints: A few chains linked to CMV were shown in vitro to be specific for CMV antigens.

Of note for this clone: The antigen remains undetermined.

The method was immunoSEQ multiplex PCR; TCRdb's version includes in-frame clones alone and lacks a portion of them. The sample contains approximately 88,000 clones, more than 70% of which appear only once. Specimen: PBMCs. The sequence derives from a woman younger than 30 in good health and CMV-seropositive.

The CDR3 reads CASSVADGGTEAFF. The CDR3, as DNA: TGTGCCAGCAGCGTAGCTGACGGGGGCACTGAAGCTTTCTTT. The chain combines TRBV9 with TRBJ1-1, with a weak D call TRBD1 (5 bases). V gave up 0 bases and J gave up 4 bases, with 10 bases separating them. CDR1 and CDR2 from the germline V gene are SGDLS and YYNGEE. This CDR3 has 14 residues.